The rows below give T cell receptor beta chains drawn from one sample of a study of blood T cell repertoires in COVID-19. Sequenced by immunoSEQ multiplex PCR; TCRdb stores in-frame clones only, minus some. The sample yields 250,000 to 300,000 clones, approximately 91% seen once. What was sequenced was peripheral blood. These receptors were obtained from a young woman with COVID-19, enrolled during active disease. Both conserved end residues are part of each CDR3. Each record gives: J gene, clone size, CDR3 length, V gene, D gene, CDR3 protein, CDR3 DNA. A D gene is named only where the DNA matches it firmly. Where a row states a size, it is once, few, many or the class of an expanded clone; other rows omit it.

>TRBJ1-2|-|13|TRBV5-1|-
CASSDDSFYGYTF
TGCGCCAGCAGCGACGACTCATTTTATGGCTACACCTTC
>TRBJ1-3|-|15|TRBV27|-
CASSPARVSGNTIYF
TGTGCCAGCAGCCCCGCCCGAGTCTCTGGAAACACCATATATTTT
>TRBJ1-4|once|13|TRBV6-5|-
CASHTQRGEKLFF
TGTGCCAGTCACACGCAAAGGGGGGAAAAACTGTTTTTT
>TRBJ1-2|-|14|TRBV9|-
CASSVDVASSGYTF
TGTGCCAGCAGCGTAGACGTAGCCTCGAGTGGCTACACCTTC
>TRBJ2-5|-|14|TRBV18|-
CASSSGRGKETQYF
TGTGCCAGCTCATCGGGGCGGGGTAAAGAGACCCAGTACTTC
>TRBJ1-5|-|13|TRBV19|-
CASSIDSGQPQHF
TGTGCCAGTAGTATAGATTCGGGTCAGCCCCAGCATTTT
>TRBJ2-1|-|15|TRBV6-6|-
CASRGDGSSYNEQFF
TGTGCCAGCAGGGGGGACGGGAGCTCCTACAATGAGCAGTTCTTC
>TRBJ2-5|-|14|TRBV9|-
CASSAQGLSETQYF
TGTGCCAGCAGCGCTCAGGGTCTGTCGGAGACCCAGTACTTC
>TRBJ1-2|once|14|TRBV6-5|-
CASSYSDRTFGYTF
TGTGCCAGCAGTTACTCGGACAGAACTTTCGGCTACACCTTC
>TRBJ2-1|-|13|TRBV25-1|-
CASSEAAVVEQFF
TGTGCCAGCAGTGAAGCGGCGGTGGTTGAGCAGTTCTTC
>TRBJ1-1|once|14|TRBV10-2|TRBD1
CASTAAGGHTEAFF
TGCGCCAGCACCGCGGCAGGGGGCCACACTGAAGCTTTCTTT
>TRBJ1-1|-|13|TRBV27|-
CASRLQVNTEAFF
TGTGCCAGCCGGCTACAGGTGAACACTGAAGCTTTCTTT
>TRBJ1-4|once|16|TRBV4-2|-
CASSQDLQSTNEKLFF
TGTGCCAGCAGCCAGGATCTACAGTCGACTAATGAAAAACTGTTTTTT
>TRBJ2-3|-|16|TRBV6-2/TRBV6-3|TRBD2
CASSRLTSGDTDTQYF
TGTGCCAGCAGTCGTCTGACTAGCGGAGACACAGATACGCAGTATTTT
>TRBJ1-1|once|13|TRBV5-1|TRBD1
CASTLGGDTEAFF
TGCGCCAGCACTTTAGGGGGCGACACTGAAGCTTTCTTT
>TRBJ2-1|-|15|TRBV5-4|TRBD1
CASSRPGQGNNEQFF
TGTGCCAGCAGCCGTCCAGGACAGGGTAATAATGAGCAGTTCTTC
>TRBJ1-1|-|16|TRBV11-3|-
CASSPTYRVRYTEAFF
TGTGCCAGCAGCCCAACTTACAGGGTTAGGTACACTGAAGCTTTCTTT
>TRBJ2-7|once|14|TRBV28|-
CASSLGTLSYEQYF
TGTGCCAGCTCCCTAGGGACTCTTTCCTACGAGCAGTACTTC